This T cell receptor beta chain appears in the sequencing data of a study of CD4 T cells in relation to SARS-CoV-2 and coronaviruses. Unexposed donor CD4+ T cells date from 2011-2018, before the COVID-19 pandemic. The cells were cultured for about ten days before CD4+ T cells were isolated. Only in-frame clones appear in the TCRdb table, and some are missing; sequencing was by immunoSEQ multiplex PCR. Counted here are almost 30,000 clones, around three quarters occurring once; the ten biggest clones make up roughly 14%. Unmatched junction bases numbered 3, after V lost 5 bases and J lost 5 bases. The CDR3 loop spans 13 amino acids. Germline V lookup: CDR1 SGHTA, CDR2 FQGTGA. Remarks on this clone: Its cognate antigen is unknown.

The source of this sequence is a human donor in good health. The chain carries TRBV7-3 and TRBJ2-5, with 9 bases lining up with TRBD2. The sample taken for sequencing was CD4+ T cells from PBMCs, cultured in vitro. CDR3 coding DNA: TGTGCCAGCAGCCGCGGGAGGGAGGAGACCCAGTACTTC. As protein: CASSRGREETQYF.